This TCR beta chain was identified during a study of T-cell memory formation after mild COVID-19. Study-wide context: Clusters were largely donor specific. General study points: The study found balanced CD4/CD8 in clones contracting day 15 to 85 and a CD4+ lean in later expanders. The finding that pre-infection memory included some responding clones suggested that cross-reactive memory joined.

This clonotype was seen only a few times. Its antigen is not known. This CDR3 is 12 amino acids long. Looked up from germline, CDR1 is MNHEY and CDR2 is SVGAGI. V lost 5 bases and J lost 7, with 9 bases in between. 5'RACE primed from the constant segment yielded TCR alpha and TCR beta cDNA libraries bearing sample barcodes and UMIs. MiXCR, applied by TCRdb to the 5' RACE reads, yields one record per CDR3 protein. The sample consists of hundreds of thousands of distinct CDR3 sequences, roughly 17% of them appearing once. The source of this sequence is an adult woman who had mild COVID-19 (a few samples of this study predate the infection). Cell type and time point are not known. Sequenced material: PBMCs or a T cell subset sorted from them (not recorded which). The chain links TRBV6-5 to TRBJ1-5, with D uncertain. The CDR3 is CASSTQGQPQHF. CDR3 DNA: TGTGCCAGCAGTACTCAAGGACAGCCCCAGCATTTT.